This TCR beta chain was sequenced during a study of vaccination effects on CD4 cells after COVID-19. The wider study: Antigen-specific CD4+ T cells were expanded with viral peptide pools in the ViraFEST assay before sequencing. Broader study findings: There was marked clonal contraction among infection- and vaccine-induced clones late after vaccination.

The method was immunoSEQ multiplex PCR; TCRdb's version includes in-frame clones alone and lacks a portion of them. The sample has some 30,000 clones, about 71% seen once; the top ten hold 3.5% to 4%. Scientists isolated CD4+ T cells after a roughly ten-day culture period ended. Vaccine recipients had no previous SARS-CoV-2 infection; their nucleocapsid antibodies were negative. IL-2 medium supplanted half the medium on days 3 and 7. Of note for this clone: Its cognate antigen is unknown.

CDR3 size: 14 residues. CDR1 MNHGY and CDR2 SVAAGI come from the germline V gene. Trimming took off 8 bases at V and 6 bases at J, with 19 bases between the two ends. The gene calls are TRBV6-9 and TRBJ1-2, with D perhaps TRBD1 (5 bases). The sequence was obtained from a human donor who received a COVID-19 vaccine. This specimen consisted of CD4+ T cells from PBMCs cultured without peptide, obtained before COVID-19 vaccination. The CDR3 loop reads CASPTDSLDNGYTF. CDR3 in DNA: TGTGCCAGCCCTACAGACTCTCTGGACAATGGCTACACCTTC.